This TCR beta chain is from a study of cytomegalovirus exposure and HLA in healthy donors. Germline loops: CDR1 MNHNY, CDR2 SVGAGI (reference sequence). There are 16 residues in the CDR3. V shed 4 bases and J shed 2 bases, with 17 bases lying between them. The PCR ran on 60 Vbeta and 13 Jbeta primers. The repertoire was sequenced with immunoSEQ multiplex PCR; TCRdb's copy has only in-frame clones and lacks some. The repertoire includes some 63,000 clones, about 80% of them detected once, and 1.5% to 2% sits in the top ten. The sequence was obtained from a human donor in good health. The specimen sequenced was PBMCs. The gene calls are TRBV6-6 and TRBJ1-1; TRBD1 might be the D (6 bases). The CDR3 spells CASSSWMGGHNTEAFF. DNA for the CDR3: TGTGCCAGCAGTTCATGGATGGGGGGGCATAACACTGAAGCTTTCTTT.